One and the same sample provided the 21 T cell receptor beta chains below, sequenced in a study of technical replicates of blood from a handful of donors. Libraries were prepared by immunoSEQ multiplex PCR; TCRdb keeps only in-frame clonotypes and omits some of them. This table holds tens of thousands of clones, around 96% found once. What was sequenced was T cells isolated from PBMCs. Source of these receptors: a human donor in good health.

V and J are TRBV6-7 and TRBJ2-5; D remains ambiguous. TRBV6-7 is designated an ORF whose function remains uncertain. The V end lost 6 bases, the J end lost 2 bases, and 19 bases lay between the germline ends. The CDR3 length is 16 residues. The CDR3 loop is CASSPLQCTDQETQYF. The DNA for the CDR3 is TGTGCCAGCAGCCCTTTACAGTGTACAGATCAAGAGACCCAGTACTTC.

The genes are TRBV21-1 and TRBJ1-5. TRBV21-1 is shown as a pseudogene. The CDR3 consists of 18 residues. As DNA, the CDR3 is TGTGCCAGCAGCAAATGTGGGGACTACAGGGATAGCAATCAGCCCCAGCATTTT. It translates to CASSKCGDYRDSNQPQHF.

This rearrangement joins TRBV5-6 to TRBJ2-7; TRBD2 matches at 9 bases. The germline V gene encodes CDR1 SGHDT and CDR2 YYEEEE. The CDR3 extends over 16 amino acids. Trimming took 2 bases from V and 0 from J; bases not matched to a gene: 6. The CDR3 protein is CASSLGGRAYSYEQYF. The DNA of the CDR3 is TGTGCCAGCAGCTTAGGCGGGAGGGCCTACTCCTACGAGCAGTACTTC.

This clone was found once. The chain carries TRBV11-3 and TRBJ2-3; possibly TRBD2 for D (6 bases). Germline lookup yields CDR1 SGHNT and CDR2 YENEEA. Between the trimmed V and J ends, which lost 5 bases and 5 bases, there was a span of 11 bases. CDR3 length: 13 amino acids. CDR3 sequence: CASSVLTRDTQYF. Written as DNA, the CDR3 is TGTGCCAGCAGCGTACTGACTAGAGATACGCAGTATTTT.

The chain joins TRBV25-1 to TRBJ2-7; possible D gene TRBD2, 5 bases. From germline, CDR1 is MGHDK and CDR2 SYGVNS. The ends were cut back, 4 bases at V and 3 bases at J, with 13 bases in the middle. There are 14 residues in the CDR3. CDR3 sequence reads: CASSVGLGSYEQYF. The CDR3 DNA reads as TGTGCCAGCAGTGTGGGTCTTGGGAGCTACGAGCAGTACTTC.

The chain employs TRBV28 and TRBJ1-5; 10 bases agree with TRBD1. This CDR3 has 18 residues. CDR1 is MDHEN and CDR2 is SYDVKM in the germline V gene. J was trimmed by 1 base and V by 9 bases; bases with no gene match: 15. The CDR3 protein is CASPPGQGKDASNQPQHF. CDR3 DNA sequence: TGTGCCAGTCCTCCGGGACAGGGGAAGGATGCGAGCAATCAGCCCCAGCATTTT.

This sequence joins TRBV27 and TRBJ1-5, with D possibly matching TRBD1 (6 bases). V was clipped by 0 bases and J by 6 bases, with 12 bases between them. CDR1 is MNHEY and CDR2 is SMNVEV in the germline V gene (reference sequence). This CDR3 has 15 amino acids. The CDR3 protein is CASSLSNRAAQPQHF. The CDR3 DNA is TGTGCCAGCAGTTTATCGAACAGGGCAGCTCAGCCCCAGCATTTT.

Here the CDR3 reads CASSLSAGKSEAFF. DNA of the CDR3: TGTGCCAGCAGTTTATCGGCGGGGAAGTCTGAAGCTTTCTTT. This sequence joins TRBV27 and TRBJ1-1; D not certain. Trimming removed 0 bases from V and 6 bases from J, with 11 bases in between. Germline V gene data show CDR1 as MNHEY and CDR2 as SMNVEV (reference sequence). This CDR3 is built from 14 residues.

This clone was observed once. The chain has TRBV25-1 and TRBJ2-7; D possibly corresponds to TRBD1 (6 bases). The CDR3 is 15 amino acids. Trimming removed 1 base from V and 2 bases from J, with 12 bases in between. Germline CDR1 MGHDK, CDR2 SYGVNS. CDR3 nucleotides: TGTGCCAGCAGTGAATTCAGTACAGGGCCCTACGAGCAGTACTTC. Translating it yields CASSEFSTGPYEQYF.

The rearrangement uses TRBV7-9 and TRBJ2-1; 15 bases agree with TRBD2. J was trimmed by 5 bases and V by 5 bases; bases with no gene match: 13. The CDR3 is 19 residues long. CDR1 SEHNR and CDR2 FQNEAQ come from the germline V gene (reference sequence). In DNA form, the CDR3 reads TGTGCCAGCAGCCCCCGTATCAGGACTAGCGGGAGGGCCGACAATGAGCAGTTCTTC. It codes for CASSPRIRTSGRADNEQFF.

The chain carries TRBV2 and TRBJ2-1; D ambiguous. V lost 1 base to trimming and J lost 4 bases, with 5 bases between them. Germline CDR1 is SNHLY and CDR2 is FYNNEI. The CDR3 runs 13 residues. The CDR3 protein is CASSEGVYNEQFF. CDR3 nucleotide sequence: TGTGCCAGCAGTGAAGGAGTATACAATGAGCAGTTCTTC.

Comment on this clone: Distinct nucleotide sequences in the sample also encode this CDR3. The rearrangement joins TRBV29-1 to TRBJ1-1; the D gene is possibly TRBD1 (6 bases). The CDR3 covers 13 residues. The V end lost 4 bases, the J end lost 1 base, and 10 bases lay between the germline ends. Germline V CDR1 and CDR2: SQVTM, ANQGSEA. As DNA, the CDR3 is TGCAGCGTTGGGGGGGGCGCGAACACTGAAGCTTTCTTT. Amino acid sequence: CSVGGGANTEAFF.

The chain joins TRBV6-1 to TRBJ2-3; 7 positions agree with TRBD2. Trimming removed 3 bases from V and 4 bases from J; junction bases left unmatched: 1. Germline V gene lookup returns CDR1 MNHNS and CDR2 SASEGT. This CDR3 is built from 13 residues. The CDR3 protein is CASSEGGADTQYF. CDR3 DNA sequence: TGTGCCAGCAGTGAGGGAGGGGCAGATACGCAGTATTTT.

This clone was found a few times. This rearrangement joins TRBV4-3 to TRBJ2-2; 9 bases match TRBD1. Losses at the gene ends were 3 bases for V and 6 bases for J; bases not matched to a gene: 11. Per the germline V gene, CDR1 is LGHNA and CDR2 is YSLEER. The CDR3 runs to 17 residues. The CDR3 DNA is TGCGCCAGCAGCCAGGCCGGGACAGGGAAGTTCGCCGGGGAGCTGTTTTTT. Protein product: CASSQAGTGKFAGELFF.

The CDR3 loop is CASSVGFGRGRVYEQYF. The CDR3 DNA reads TGTGCCAGCAGCGTAGGGTTTGGCCGCGGGAGGGTCTACGAGCAGTACTTC. J is TRBJ2-7 and V is TRBV9, with 9 bases lining up with TRBD2. Losses at the gene ends were 0 bases for V and 3 bases for J; bases not matched to a gene: 10. The CDR3 is made up of 17 amino acids. Germline values: CDR1 SGDLS, CDR2 YYNGEE. Variable domain in full (rest from reference TRBV9 and TRBJ2-7): DSGVTQTPKHLITATGQRVTLRCSPRSGDLSVYWYQQSLDQGLQFLIQYYNGEERAKGNILERFSAQQFPDLHSELNLSSLELGDSALYFCASSVGFGRGRVYEQYFGPGTRLTVT.

This clone was observed a handful of times. The rearrangement joins TRBV2 to TRBJ1-1; D unresolved. V lost 4 bases, J lost 1 base, and 7 bases lay in between. In germline, CDR1 is SNHLY, CDR2 FYNNEI. The CDR3 covers 13 residues. The CDR3 here is CASSVEGNTEAFF. The CDR3 coding sequence is TGTGCCAGCAGTGTGGAGGGGAACACTGAAGCTTTCTTT.

The chain has TRBV6-1 and TRBJ1-2; TRBD1 matches at 7 bases. This CDR3 is 14 amino acids long. J gave up 8 bases and V 0 bases, and 6 bases lay outside the gene matches. Germline V gene data show CDR1 as MNHNS and CDR2 as SASEGT. The CDR3, as DNA: TGTGCCAGCAGTGAAGCCCCAGGGGGAGTAGGCTACACCTTC. Translation: CASSEAPGGVGYTF.

This CDR3 reads CASSLLLEAFF. The CDR3 coding sequence is TGTGCCAGCAGCTTACTATTAGAAGCTTTCTTT. V is TRBV7-9 and J is TRBJ1-1, with D unclear. CDR3 length: 11 amino acids. The germline CDR1 and CDR2 sequences are SEHNR and FQNEAQ (reference sequence). V was trimmed by 2 bases and J by 8 bases, leaving 6 bases between them. Filled out from reference TRBV7-9 and TRBJ1-1, the complete variable domain reads DTGVSQNPRHKITKRGQNVTFRCDPISEHNRLYWYRQTLGQGPEFLTYFQNEAQLEKSRLLSDRFSAERPKGSFSTLEIQRTEQGDSAMYLCASSLLLEAFFGQGTRLTVV.

V usage is TRBV9 and J usage is TRBJ2-3, with 14 bases matching TRBD2. After removal of 2 bases from V and 0 bases from J, the junction contained 11 bases not matched to a gene. This CDR3 has 20 residues. The germline CDR1 and CDR2 sequences are SGDLS and YYNGEE. CDR3 amino acids: CASSVGSGTSGSTSTDTQYF. CDR3 DNA: TGTGCCAGCAGCGTGGGTTCCGGGACTAGCGGGAGTACTAGCACAGATACGCAGTATTTT.

This chain uses TRBV10-2 with TRBJ2-7; TRBD2 agrees at 9 bases. CDR3 size: 15 residues. J lost 4 bases, V lost 1 base, and 5 bases had no gene match. From germline, CDR1 is WSHSY and CDR2 SAAADI. Written as DNA, the CDR3 is TGCGCCAGCAGTGAGTGGGATAGCGGGAGTTACGAGCAGTACTTC. Amino acids: CASSEWDSGSYEQYF.

The rearrangement uses TRBV7-9 and TRBJ2-7; no clear D. Looked up from germline, CDR1 is SEHNR and CDR2 is FQNEAQ (reference sequence). CDR3 length: 14 residues. V was trimmed by 8 bases and J by 0 bases, leaving 14 bases between them. CDR3 region: CASGKTVTSYEQYF. CDR3 nucleotides: TGTGCCAGCGGCAAAACAGTTACCTCCTACGAGCAGTACTTC.